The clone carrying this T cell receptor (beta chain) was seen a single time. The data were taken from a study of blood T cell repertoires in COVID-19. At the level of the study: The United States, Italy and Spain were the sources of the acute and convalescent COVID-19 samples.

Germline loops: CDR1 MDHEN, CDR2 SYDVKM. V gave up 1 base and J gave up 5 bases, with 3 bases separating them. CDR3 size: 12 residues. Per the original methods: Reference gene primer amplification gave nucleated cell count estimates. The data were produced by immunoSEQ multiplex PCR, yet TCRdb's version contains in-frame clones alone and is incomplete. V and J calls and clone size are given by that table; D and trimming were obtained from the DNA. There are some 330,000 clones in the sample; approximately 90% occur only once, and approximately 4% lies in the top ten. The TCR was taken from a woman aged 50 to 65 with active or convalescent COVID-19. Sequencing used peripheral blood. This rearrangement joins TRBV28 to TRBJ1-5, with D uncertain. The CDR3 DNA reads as TGTGCCAGCAGTTTATCATATCAGCCCCAGCATTTT. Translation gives CASSLSYQPQHF.